This record concerns one T cell receptor beta chain sequence. Its antigen is currently not known. Base quality data are lacking; no much larger clone is found one base away. The sample originates from a study of blood T cell repertoires in COVID-19 (dated by TCRdb to about 2020). Regarding the research as a whole: Samples from collaborators originated in the United States, Italy and Spain and spanned both the acute and convalescent phases of COVID-19. Where HLA class I and class II types were available, the types were taken from metadata supplied by the sample provider, not from assay-based typing. Samples were obtained from the ongoing ImmuneRACE study (first 160 participants) and from 950 to 1,500 subjects provided by 6 global collaborators. The repertoires were made available in a free public database intended to serve as a resource for research on the immune response to SARS-CoV-2. The material from the prospective study consisted of cDNA or gDNA derived from T cells, B-cell-depleted T cells, or PBMCs. The sample metadata nearly always contained a de-identified subject ID, COVID-19 status, age in years and sex. The dataset comprised deeply sampled blood TCRbeta repertoires from subjects exposed to, actively infected with, or recovered from COVID-19. On the study overall, not on this receptor specifically: The quantity of clinical and demographic metadata differed by source and by participant and was supplied without curation.

Whole blood was collected in K2EDTA tubes by collaborating institutions according to the institutions' own protocols. Collaborator samples were shipped for TCRbeta analysis as frozen whole blood, isolated PBMCs, or DNA extracted from either sample type. TCRbeta CDR3 regions were amplified from genomic DNA by means of the immunoSEQ Assay, a bias-controlled multiplex PCR. On the authors' methods: Nucleated cell counts per sample were estimated from amplification of reference gene primers within the assay. To quantify the absolute abundance of each unique TCRbeta CDR3 rearrangement, sequence reads were collapsed and filtered. Productive Simpson clonality was computed per sample as the square root of Simpson's diversity index over productive rearrangements. Not all clones reach the TCRdb copy of this immuneACCESS table, which keeps in-frame sequences only. Checked studies attribute under half of the gap to unresolved V genes and leave the rest unexplained. D and trimming come from the DNA, and the V and J calls and clone size come from that table. This sample is represented by about 260,000 clones; about 89% of them were singletons. The ten largest clones represent approximately 10% of the sample.

Germline trimming amounts to 5 bases on V and 5 bases on J, with 12 as the count of junction bases outside the gene matches. Taken from cysteine to phenylalanine, the CDR3 has 16 residues. Only CDR3 DNA is held: 48 bases, read in frame from base 1. The germline V gene (reference sequence) supplies CDR1 LNHNV and CDR2 YYDKDF. The chain is made from TRBV15 and TRBJ2-1, with TRBD2 identical over 7 junction bases. The sequencing input was peripheral blood. The source of this sequence is a middle-aged man with active or convalescent COVID-19. CDR3 region: CATSSGGIAGHNEQFF. The sequence in DNA is TGTGCCACCAGCTCGGGGGGAATAGCGGGCCACAATGAGCAGTTCTTC.